This T cell receptor beta chain was documented in a study of OX40 agonist ivuxolimab in advanced cancers. Study as a whole: Of mixed ages from about 23 to 79 and averaging roughly 64 years, the group was about 80% male. Anti-PD-1, anti-PD-L1 or anti-CTLA-4 therapy given earlier was allowed, and about 38% had some. General study findings and limits: Expanded clones were, on average, more numerous in CD8+ T cells than in CD4+.

To note about this clone: What it recognizes is unknown.

Systemic immunosuppression or autoimmune disease history was grounds to exclude patients. Profiled with immunoSEQ multiplex PCR; TCRdb holds only in-frame clones, not every one. This sample has under 100,000 clones; just under 95% occur once, and the top ten carry approximately 10%. The sample consisted of CD4+ or CD8+ T cells sorted from blood, taken in a trial of the OX40 agonist ivuxolimab. The receptor comes from an adult with an advanced solid tumor such as melanoma, head and neck, liver or kidney cancer.

For the CDR3, the DNA is TGCGCCAGCGCCGGCCCCAACACTGAAGCTTTCTTT. The encoded protein is CASAGPNTEAFF. This chain connects TRBV5-1 to TRBJ1-1; D not resolved. CDR1 SGHRS and CDR2 YFSETQ come from the germline V gene. This CDR3 has 12 amino acids. V gave up 7 bases and J gave up 2 bases, with 9 bases separating them.